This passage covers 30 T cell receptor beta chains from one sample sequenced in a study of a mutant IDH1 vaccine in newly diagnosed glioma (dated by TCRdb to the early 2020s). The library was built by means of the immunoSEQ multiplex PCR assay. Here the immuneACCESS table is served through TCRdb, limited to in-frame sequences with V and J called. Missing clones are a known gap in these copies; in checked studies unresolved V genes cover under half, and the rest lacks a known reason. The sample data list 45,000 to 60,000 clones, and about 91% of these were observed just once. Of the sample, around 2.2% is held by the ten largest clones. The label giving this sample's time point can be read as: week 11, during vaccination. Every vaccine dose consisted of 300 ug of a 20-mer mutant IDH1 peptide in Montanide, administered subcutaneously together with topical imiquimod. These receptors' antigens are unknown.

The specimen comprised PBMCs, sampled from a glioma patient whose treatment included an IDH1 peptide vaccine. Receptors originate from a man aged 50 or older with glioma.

The CDR3 sequence is CASSFGGGLGAFF. The CDR3 DNA sequence: TGTGCCAGCAGTTTTGGGGGAGGCCTGGGAGCTTTCTTT. The gene calls are TRBV28 and TRBJ1-1; a possible D gene is TRBD1 (5 bases). This CDR3 spans 13 amino acids. Trimming removed 3 bases at V and 10 bases at J, with 15 bases between. Looked up from germline, CDR1 is MDHEN and CDR2 is SYDVKM.

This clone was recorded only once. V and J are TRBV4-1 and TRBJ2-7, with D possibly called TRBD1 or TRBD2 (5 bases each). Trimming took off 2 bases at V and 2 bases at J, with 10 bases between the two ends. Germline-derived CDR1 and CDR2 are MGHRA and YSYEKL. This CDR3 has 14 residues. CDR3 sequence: CASSQSGQPYEQYF. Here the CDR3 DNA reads TGCGCCAGCAGCCAATCGGGGCAGCCCTACGAGCAGTACTTC.

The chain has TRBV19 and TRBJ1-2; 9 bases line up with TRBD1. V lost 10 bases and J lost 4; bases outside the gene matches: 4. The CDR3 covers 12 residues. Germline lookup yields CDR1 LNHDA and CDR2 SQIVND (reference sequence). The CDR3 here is CATSDRGYGYTF. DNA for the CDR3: TGTGCCACCTCGGACAGGGGCTATGGCTACACCTTC.

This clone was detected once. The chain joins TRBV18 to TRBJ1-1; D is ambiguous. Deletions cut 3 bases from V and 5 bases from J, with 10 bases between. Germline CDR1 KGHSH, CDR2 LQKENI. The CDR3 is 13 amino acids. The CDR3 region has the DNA TGTGCCAGCTCACCGAGCCAGACAACTGAAGCTTTCTTT. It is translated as CASSPSQTTEAFF.

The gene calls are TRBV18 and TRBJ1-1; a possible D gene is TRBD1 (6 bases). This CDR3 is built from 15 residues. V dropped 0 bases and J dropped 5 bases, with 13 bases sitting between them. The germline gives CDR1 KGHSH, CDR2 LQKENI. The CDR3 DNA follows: TGTGCCAGCTCACCACCATCAGGGGCAGAAACTGAAGCTTTCTTT. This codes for CASSPPSGAETEAFF.

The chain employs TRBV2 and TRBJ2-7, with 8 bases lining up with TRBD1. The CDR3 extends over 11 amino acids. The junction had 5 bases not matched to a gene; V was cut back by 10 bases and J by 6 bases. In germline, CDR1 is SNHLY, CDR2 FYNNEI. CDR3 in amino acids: CATRTGIEQYF. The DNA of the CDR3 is TGTGCCACCCGGACAGGGATCGAGCAGTACTTC.

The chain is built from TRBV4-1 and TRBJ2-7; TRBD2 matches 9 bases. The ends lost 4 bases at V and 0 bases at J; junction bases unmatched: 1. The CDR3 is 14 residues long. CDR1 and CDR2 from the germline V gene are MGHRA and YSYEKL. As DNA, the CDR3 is TGCGCCAGCAGCCTTAGCGGGAGCTCCTACGAGCAGTACTTC. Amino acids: CASSLSGSSYEQYF.

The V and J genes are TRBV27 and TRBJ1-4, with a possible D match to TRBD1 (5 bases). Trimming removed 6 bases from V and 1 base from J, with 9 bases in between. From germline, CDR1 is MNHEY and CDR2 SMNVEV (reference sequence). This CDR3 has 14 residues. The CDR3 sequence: CASRLGGTNEKLFF. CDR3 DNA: TGTGCCAGCAGACTTGGGGGAACTAATGAAAAACTGTTTTTT.

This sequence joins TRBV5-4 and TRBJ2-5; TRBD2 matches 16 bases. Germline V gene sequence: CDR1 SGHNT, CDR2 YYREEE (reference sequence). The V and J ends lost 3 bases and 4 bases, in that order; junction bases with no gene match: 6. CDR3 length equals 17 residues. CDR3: CASSSGTSGRGGETQYF. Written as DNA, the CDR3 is TGTGCCAGCAGCTCCGGGACTAGCGGGAGGGGGGGAGAGACCCAGTACTTC.

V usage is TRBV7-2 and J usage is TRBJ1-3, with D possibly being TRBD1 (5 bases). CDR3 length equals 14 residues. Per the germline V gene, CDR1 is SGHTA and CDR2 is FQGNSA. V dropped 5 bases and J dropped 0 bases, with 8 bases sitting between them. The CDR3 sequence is CASSQGPSGNTIYF. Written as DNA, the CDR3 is TGTGCCAGCAGCCAGGGTCCCTCTGGAAACACCATATATTTT.

CDR3 protein: CASATSGTYEQYF. For the CDR3, the DNA is TGTGCCAGCGCGACTAGCGGGACCTACGAGCAGTACTTC. The chain combines TRBV6-1 with TRBJ2-7, with TRBD2 matching over 11 bases. The CDR3 has 13 amino acids. CDR1 is MNHNS and CDR2 is SASEGT in the germline V gene. The V and J ends lost 8 bases and 2 bases, in that order; junction bases with no gene match: 2.

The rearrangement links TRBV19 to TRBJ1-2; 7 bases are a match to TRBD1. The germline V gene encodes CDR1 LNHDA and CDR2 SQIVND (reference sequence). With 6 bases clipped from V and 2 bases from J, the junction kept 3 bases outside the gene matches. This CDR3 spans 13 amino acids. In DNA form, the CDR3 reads TGTGCCAGTAGACAGGGGAGGAACTATGGCTACACCTTC. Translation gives CASRQGRNYGYTF.

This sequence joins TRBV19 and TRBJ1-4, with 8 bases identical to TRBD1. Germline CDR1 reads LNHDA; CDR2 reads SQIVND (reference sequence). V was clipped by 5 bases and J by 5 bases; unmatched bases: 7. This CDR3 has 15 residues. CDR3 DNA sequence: TGTGCCAGTAGTCCTACCGGGACAGGAAATGAAAAACTGTTTTTT. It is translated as CASSPTGTGNEKLFF.

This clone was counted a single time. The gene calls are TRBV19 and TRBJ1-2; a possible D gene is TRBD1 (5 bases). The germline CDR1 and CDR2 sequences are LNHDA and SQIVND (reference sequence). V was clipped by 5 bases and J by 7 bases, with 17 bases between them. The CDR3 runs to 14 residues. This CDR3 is CASSGGREYGGYTF. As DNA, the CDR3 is TGTGCCAGTAGTGGCGGCAGGGAATATGGTGGCTACACCTTC.

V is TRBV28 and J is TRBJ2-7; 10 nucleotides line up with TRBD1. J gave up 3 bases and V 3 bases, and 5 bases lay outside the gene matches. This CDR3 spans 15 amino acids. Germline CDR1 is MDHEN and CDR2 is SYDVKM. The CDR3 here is CASSFPGTGDYEQYF. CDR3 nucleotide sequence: TGTGCCAGCAGTTTCCCCGGGACAGGGGACTACGAGCAGTACTTC.

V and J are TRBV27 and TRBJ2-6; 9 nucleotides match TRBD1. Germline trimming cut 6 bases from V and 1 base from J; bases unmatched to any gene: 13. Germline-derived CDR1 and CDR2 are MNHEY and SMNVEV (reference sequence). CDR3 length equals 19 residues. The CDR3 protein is CASSADPGTGYSGANVLTF. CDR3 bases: TGTGCCAGCAGCGCGGACCCCGGGACAGGGTATTCTGGGGCCAACGTCCTGACTTTC.

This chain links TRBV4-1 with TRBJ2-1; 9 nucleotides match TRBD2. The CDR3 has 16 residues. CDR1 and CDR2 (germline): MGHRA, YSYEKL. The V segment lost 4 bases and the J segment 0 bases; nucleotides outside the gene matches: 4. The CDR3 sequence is CASSRGTSPSYNEQFF. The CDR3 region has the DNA TGCGCCAGCAGCCGGGGGACTAGCCCCTCCTACAATGAGCAGTTCTTC.

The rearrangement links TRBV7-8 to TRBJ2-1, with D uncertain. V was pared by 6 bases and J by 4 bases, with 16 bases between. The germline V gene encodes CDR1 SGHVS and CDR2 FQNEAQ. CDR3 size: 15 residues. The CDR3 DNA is TGTGCCAGCAGTTCCAAGGGCGCCCTGTACAATGAGCAGTTCTTC. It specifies CASSSKGALYNEQFF. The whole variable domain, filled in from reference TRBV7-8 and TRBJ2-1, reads GAGVSQSPRYKVAKRGQDVALRCDPISGHVSLFWYQQALGQGPEFLTYFQNEAQLDKSGLPSDRFFAERPEGSVSTLKIQRTQQEDSAVYLCASSSKGALYNEQFFGPGTRLTVL.

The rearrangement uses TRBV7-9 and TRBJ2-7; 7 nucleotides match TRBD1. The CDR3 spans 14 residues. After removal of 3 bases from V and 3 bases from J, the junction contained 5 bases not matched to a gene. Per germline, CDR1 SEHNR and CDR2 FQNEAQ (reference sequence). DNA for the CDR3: TGTGCCAGCAGCTTCAGGGGGTCGTTCTACGAGCAGTACTTC. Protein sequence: CASSFRGSFYEQYF.

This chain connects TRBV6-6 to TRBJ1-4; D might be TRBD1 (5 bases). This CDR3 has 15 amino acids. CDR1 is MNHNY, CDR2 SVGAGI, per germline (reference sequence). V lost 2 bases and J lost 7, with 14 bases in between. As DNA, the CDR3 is TGTGCCAGCAGTTACGGGGGGGGAGGGGTTGAAAAACTGTTTTTT. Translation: CASSYGGGGVEKLFF.

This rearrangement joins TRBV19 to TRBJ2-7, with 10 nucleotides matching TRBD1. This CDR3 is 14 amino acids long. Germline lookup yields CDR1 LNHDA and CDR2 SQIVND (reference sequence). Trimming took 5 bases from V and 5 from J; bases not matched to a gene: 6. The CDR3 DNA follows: TGTGCCAGTAGTCCGGGACAGGGGCTCCACGAGCAGTACTTC. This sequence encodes CASSPGQGLHEQYF.

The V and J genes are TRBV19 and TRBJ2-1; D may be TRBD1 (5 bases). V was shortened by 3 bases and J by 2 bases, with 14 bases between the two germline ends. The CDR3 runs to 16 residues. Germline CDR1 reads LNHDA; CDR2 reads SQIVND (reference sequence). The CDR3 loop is CASSIRRGGTYNEQFF. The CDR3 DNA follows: TGTGCCAGTAGTATCCGTAGGGGCGGCACCTACAATGAGCAGTTCTTC.

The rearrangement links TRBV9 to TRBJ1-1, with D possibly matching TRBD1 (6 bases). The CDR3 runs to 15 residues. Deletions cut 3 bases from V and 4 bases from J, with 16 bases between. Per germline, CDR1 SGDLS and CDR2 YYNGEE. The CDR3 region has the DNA TGTGCCAGCAGCGCCGGGGGCAGGGTCGGCACTGAAGCTTTCTTT. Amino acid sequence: CASSAGGRVGTEAFF.

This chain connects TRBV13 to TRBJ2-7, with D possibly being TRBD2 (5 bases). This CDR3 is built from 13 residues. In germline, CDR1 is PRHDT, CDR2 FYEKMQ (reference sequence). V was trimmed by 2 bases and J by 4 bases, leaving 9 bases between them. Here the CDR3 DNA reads TGTGCCAGCAGCTTAAGGCGCGGGTACGAGCAGTACTTC. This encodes CASSLRRGYEQYF. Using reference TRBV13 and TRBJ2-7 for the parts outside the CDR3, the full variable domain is AAGVIQSPRHLIKEKRETATLKCYPIPRHDTVYWYQQGPGQDPQFLISFYEKMQSDKGSIPDRFSAQQFSDYHSELNMSSLELGDSALYFCASSLRRGYEQYFGPGTRLTVT.

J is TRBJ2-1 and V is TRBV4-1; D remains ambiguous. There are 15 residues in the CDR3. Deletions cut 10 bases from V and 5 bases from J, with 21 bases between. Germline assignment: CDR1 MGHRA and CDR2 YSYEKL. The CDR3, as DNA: TGCGCCACCACCCCATCTTATGAGATCAACAATGAGCAGTTCTTC. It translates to CATTPSYEINNEQFF.

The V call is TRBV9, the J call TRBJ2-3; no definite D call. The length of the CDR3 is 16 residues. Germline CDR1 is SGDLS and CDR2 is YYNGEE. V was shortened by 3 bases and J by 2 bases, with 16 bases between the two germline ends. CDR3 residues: CASSAAGRYPTDTQYF. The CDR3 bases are TGTGCCAGCAGCGCGGCAGGACGCTACCCCACAGATACGCAGTATTTT.

Here the CDR3 reads CSVDDAGGGTDTQYF. DNA of the CDR3: TGCAGCGTTGACGACGCCGGGGGTGGCACAGATACGCAGTATTTT. The chain couples TRBV29-1 to TRBJ2-3; D is perhaps TRBD2 (6 bases). The CDR3 extends over 15 amino acids. The germline CDR1 and CDR2 sequences are SQVTM and ANQGSEA. V lost 3 bases and J lost 1, with 14 bases in between.

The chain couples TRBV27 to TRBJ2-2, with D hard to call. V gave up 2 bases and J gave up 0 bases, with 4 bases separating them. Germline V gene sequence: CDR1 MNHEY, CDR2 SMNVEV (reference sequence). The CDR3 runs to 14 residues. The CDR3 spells CASSLATNTGELFF. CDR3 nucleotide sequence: TGTGCCAGCAGTTTAGCCACGAACACCGGGGAGCTGTTTTTT.

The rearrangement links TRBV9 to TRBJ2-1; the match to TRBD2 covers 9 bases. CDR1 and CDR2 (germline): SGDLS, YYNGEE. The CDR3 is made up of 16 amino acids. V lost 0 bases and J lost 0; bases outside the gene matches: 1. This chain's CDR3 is CASSVGGGASYNEQFF. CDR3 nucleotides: TGTGCCAGCAGCGTAGGCGGGGGGGCCTCCTACAATGAGCAGTTCTTC.

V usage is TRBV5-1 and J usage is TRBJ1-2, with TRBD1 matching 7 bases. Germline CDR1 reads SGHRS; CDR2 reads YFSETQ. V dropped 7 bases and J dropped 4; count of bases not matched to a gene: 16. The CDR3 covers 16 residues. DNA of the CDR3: TGCGCCAGCGGGGCCGCCGACAGGGACCAGTTCTATGGCTACACCTTC. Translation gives CASGAADRDQFYGYTF.